This paragraph covers one T cell receptor beta chain sequence. No antigen is known for it. Next came a second PCR, run for about 7 to 12 cycles, which used a sample-barcoded 5' primer along with a J-beta primer mix. MiXCR, applied by TCRdb to the 5' RACE reads, yields one record per CDR3 protein. The table includes roughly 830,000 distinct CDR3 sequences, about 59% detected once. Drawing of peripheral blood yielded roughly 10 milliliters from each donor. This sample is drawn from a study of blood T cells in healthy people across ages. General study findings and limits: Leaving the PBMCs unsorted stopped any conclusive comparison of naive versus antigen-experienced cells. With age, beta diversity per million T cells declined roughly linearly, significantly by 30 to 40.

Source material: blood. The receptor's source is a young man in good health.

The CDR3 loop is CSVAGQGDYGYTF. The CDR3 DNA is TGCAGCGTTGCAGGGCAGGGAGACTATGGCTACACCTTC. The chain carries TRBV29-1 and TRBJ1-2, with a weak D call TRBD1 (5 bases). V was clipped by 4 bases and J by 3 bases, with 12 bases between them. Germline V gives CDR1 SQVTM, CDR2 ANQGSEA. The CDR3 extends over 13 amino acids.